This TCR beta chain originates from a study of graft-versus-host responses after intestinal transplantation. The count of this clone is one. This CDR3 has 13 residues. V was pared by 6 bases and J by 6 bases, with 13 bases between. In germline, CDR1 is SNHLY, CDR2 FYNNEI. Clones were sequenced by immunoSEQ multiplex PCR, and TCRdb holds only the in-frame ones, with some missing. The data show approximately 19,000 clones, around 76% seen once. Investigators treated the graft tissue so that it released intraepithelial and lamina propria lymphocytes. The chain carries TRBV2 and TRBJ2-3, with D hard to call. The sequencing here drew on ileum tissue, taken roughly three weeks after intestinal transplant. The source of this sequence is a human patient who received an intestinal transplant, so some T cells may come from the graft donor. The CDR3 DNA reads TGTGCCAGCAGGCCAAATTCCCGGGATACGCAGTATTTT. It specifies CASRPNSRDTQYF.